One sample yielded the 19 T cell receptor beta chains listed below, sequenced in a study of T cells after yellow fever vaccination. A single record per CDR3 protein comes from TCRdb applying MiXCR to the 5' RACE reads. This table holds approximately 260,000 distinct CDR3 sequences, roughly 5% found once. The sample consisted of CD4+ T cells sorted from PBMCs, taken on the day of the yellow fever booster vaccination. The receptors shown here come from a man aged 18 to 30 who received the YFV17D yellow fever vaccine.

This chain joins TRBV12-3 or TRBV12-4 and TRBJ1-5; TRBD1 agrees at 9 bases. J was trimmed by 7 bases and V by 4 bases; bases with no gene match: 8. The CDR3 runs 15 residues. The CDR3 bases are TGTGCCAGCAGTTCATCGGACAGGGGATCCCAGCCCCAGCATTTT. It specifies CASSSSDRGSQPQHF.

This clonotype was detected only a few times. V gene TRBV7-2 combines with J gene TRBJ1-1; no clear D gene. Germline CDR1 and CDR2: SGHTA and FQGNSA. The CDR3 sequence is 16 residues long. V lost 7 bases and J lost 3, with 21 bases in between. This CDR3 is CASNPSPPEGDTEAFF. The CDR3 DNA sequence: TGTGCCAGCAACCCTTCCCCCCCGGAGGGTGACACTGAAGCTTTCTTT.

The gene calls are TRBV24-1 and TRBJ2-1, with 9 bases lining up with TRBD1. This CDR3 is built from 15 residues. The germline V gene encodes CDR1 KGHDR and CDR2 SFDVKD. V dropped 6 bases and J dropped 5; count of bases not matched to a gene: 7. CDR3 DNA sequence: TGTGCCACCAGTACCGGGACAGGGAACAACAATGAGCAGTTCTTC. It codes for CATSTGTGNNNEQFF.

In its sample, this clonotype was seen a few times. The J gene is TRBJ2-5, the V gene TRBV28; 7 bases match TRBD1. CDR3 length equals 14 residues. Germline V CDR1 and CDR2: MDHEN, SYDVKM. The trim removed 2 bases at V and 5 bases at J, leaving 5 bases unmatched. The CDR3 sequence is CASSLNRGGETQYF. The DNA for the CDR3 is TGTGCCAGCAGTTTAAACAGGGGCGGGGAGACCCAGTACTTC. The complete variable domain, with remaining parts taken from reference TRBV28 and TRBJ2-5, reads DVKVTQSSRYLVKRTGEKVFLECVQDMDHENMFWYRQDPGLGLRLIYFSYDVKMKEKGDIPEGYSVSREKKERFSLILESASTNQTSMYLCASSLNRGGETQYFGPGTRLLVL.

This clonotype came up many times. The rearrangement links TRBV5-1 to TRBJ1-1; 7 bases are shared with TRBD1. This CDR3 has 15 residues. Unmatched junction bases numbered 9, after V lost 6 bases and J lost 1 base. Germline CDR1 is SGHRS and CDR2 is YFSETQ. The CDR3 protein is CASIGGAGGNTEAFF. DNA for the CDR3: TGCGCCAGCATAGGGGGCGCGGGTGGGAACACTGAAGCTTTCTTT.

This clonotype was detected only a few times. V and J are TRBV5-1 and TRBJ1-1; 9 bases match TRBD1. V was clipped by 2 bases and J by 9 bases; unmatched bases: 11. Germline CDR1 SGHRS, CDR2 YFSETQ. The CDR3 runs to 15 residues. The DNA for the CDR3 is TGCGCCAGCAGCTTCTCCACAGGGGGCACTCGCAAAGCTTTCTTT. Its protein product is CASSFSTGGTRKAFF.

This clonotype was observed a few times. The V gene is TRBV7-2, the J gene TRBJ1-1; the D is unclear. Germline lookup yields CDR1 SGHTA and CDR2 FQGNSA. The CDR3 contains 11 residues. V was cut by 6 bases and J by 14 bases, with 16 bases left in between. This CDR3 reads CASSTGIERFF. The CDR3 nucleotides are TGTGCCAGCAGTACGGGGATAGAACGGTTCTTT.

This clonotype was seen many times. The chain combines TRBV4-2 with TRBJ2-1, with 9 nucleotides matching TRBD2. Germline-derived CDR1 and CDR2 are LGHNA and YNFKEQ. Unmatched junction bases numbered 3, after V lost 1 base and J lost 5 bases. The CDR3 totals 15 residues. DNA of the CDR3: TGTGCCAGCAGCCAAGGAATAGCGGGGGACAATGAGCAGTTCTTC. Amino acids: CASSQGIAGDNEQFF.

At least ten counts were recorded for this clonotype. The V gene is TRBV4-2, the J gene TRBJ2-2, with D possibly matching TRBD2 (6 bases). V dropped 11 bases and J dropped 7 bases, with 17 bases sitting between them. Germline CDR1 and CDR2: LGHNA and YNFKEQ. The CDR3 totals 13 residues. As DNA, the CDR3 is TGTGCCGCGGGATTGGCGCGGGGCGGGGAGCTGTTTTTT. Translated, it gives CAAGLARGGELFF.

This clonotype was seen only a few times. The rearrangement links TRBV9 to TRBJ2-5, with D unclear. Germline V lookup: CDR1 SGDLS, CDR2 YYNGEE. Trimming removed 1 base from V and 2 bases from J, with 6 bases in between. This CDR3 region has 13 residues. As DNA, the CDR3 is TGTGCCAGCAGCGTAAGCATTCAAGAGACCCAGTACTTC. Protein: CASSVSIQETQYF.

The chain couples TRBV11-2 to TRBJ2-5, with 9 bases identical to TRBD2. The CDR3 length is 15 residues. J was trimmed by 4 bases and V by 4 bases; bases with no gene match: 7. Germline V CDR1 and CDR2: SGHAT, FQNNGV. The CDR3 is CASSYTSGLAETQYF. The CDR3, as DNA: TGTGCCAGCAGCTACACCTCGGGACTAGCAGAGACCCAGTACTTC. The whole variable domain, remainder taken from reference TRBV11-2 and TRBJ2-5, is EAGVAQSPRYKIIEKRQSVAFWCNPISGHATLYWYQQILGQGPKLLIQFQNNGVVDDSQLPKDRFSAERLKGVDSTLKIQPAKLEDSAVYLCASSYTSGLAETQYFGPGTRLLVL.

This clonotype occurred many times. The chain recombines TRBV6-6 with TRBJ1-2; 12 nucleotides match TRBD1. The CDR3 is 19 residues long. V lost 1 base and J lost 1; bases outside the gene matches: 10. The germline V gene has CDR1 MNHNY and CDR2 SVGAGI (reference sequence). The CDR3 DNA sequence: TGTGCCAGCAGTTACTTGCGGGACAGGGGGCGGGTAGATAACTATGGCTACACCTTC. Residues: CASSYLRDRGRVDNYGYTF.

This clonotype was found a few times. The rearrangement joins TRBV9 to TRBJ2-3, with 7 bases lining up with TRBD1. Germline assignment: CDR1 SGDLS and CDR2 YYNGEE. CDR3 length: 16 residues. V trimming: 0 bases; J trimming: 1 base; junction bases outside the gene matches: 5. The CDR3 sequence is CASSVGTGAGTDTQYF. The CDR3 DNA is TGTGCCAGCAGCGTAGGAACAGGGGCGGGCACAGATACGCAGTATTTT.

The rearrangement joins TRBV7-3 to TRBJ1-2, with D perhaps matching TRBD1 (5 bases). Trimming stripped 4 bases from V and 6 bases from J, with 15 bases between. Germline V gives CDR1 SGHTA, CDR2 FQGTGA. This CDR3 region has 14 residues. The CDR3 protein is CASSSDRDRHGYTF. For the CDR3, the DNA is TGTGCCAGCAGCTCAGACAGAGACCGTCATGGCTACACCTTC.

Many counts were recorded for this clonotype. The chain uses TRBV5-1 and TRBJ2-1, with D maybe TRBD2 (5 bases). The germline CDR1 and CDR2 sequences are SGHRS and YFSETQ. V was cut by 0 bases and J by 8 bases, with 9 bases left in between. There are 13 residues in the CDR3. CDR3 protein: CASSLGQRDEQFF. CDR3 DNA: TGCGCCAGCAGCTTGGGGCAGAGGGATGAGCAGTTCTTC.

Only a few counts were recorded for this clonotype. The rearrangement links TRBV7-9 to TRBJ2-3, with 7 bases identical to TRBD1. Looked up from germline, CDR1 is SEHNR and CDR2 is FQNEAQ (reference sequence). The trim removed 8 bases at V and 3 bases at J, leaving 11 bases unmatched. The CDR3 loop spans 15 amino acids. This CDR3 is CASAPRTGATDTQYF. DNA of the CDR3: TGTGCCAGCGCGCCCCGAACAGGGGCGACAGATACGCAGTATTTT.

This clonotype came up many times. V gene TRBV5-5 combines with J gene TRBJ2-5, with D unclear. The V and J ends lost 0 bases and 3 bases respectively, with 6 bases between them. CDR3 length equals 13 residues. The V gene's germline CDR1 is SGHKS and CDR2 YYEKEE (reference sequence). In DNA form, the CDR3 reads TGTGCCAGCAGCTTGGCTTGGGAAGAGACCCAGTACTTC. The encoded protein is CASSLAWEETQYF.

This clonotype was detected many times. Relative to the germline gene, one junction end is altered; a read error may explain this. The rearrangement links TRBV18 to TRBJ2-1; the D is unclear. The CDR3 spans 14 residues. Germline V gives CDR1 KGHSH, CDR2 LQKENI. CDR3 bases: TGTGCCAGTTCACGAATCAGCTCCTACAATGAGCAGTTCTTC. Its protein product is CASSRISSYNEQFF.

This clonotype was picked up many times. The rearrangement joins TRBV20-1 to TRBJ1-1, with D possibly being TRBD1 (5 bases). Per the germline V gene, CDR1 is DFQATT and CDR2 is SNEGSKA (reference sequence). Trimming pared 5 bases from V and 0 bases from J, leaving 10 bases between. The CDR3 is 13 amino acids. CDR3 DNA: TGCAGTGCTCCGACAGAGTTGAACACTGAAGCTTTCTTT. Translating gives CSAPTELNTEAFF.